The 25 T cell receptor beta chains below come from one sample, sequenced in a study of OX40 agonist ivuxolimab in advanced cancers. Repertoires were generated with immunoSEQ multiplex PCR, while TCRdb's copy carries only in-frame clones and drops some. The top ten hold over 1.5% of the sample, which has 70,000 to 100,000 clones, about nine tenths seen once. The material sequenced was CD4+ or CD8+ T cells sorted from blood, taken in a trial of the OX40 agonist ivuxolimab. The source is an adult with an advanced solid tumor such as melanoma, head and neck, liver or kidney cancer.

A few counts support this clone. The chain joins TRBV18 to TRBJ2-3; 8 bases line up with TRBD1. The CDR3 totals 15 residues. Looked up from germline, CDR1 is KGHSH and CDR2 is LQKENI. V lost 5 bases to trimming and J lost 2 bases; unmatched junction nucleotides: 6. CDR3 residues: CASSINRGDTDTQYF. CDR3 DNA sequence: TGTGCCAGCTCAATAAACAGGGGGGACACAGATACGCAGTATTTT.

The J gene is TRBJ1-2, the V gene TRBV7-2, with unresolved D. CDR1 and CDR2 (germline): SGHTA, FQGNSA. The ends were cut back, 0 bases at V and 7 bases at J, with 12 bases in the middle. CDR3 size: 14 residues. DNA of the CDR3: TGTGCCAGCAGCTTAGCTGCCGGGTATCGTGGCTACACCTTC. It translates to CASSLAAGYRGYTF.

This chain links TRBV7-2 with TRBJ2-5; D not resolved. This CDR3 contains 13 residues. Germline lookup yields CDR1 SGHTA and CDR2 FQGNSA. V lost 5 bases and J 1 base, leaving 8 bases between the germline ends. The CDR3: CASSPVSQETQYF. As DNA, the CDR3 is TGTGCCAGCAGCCCGGTTTCCCAAGAGACCCAGTACTTC.

This clone appeared once. This rearrangement joins TRBV6-6 to TRBJ2-1; no clear D. V lost 0 bases and J 5 bases, leaving 8 bases between the germline ends. This CDR3 spans 14 amino acids. The V gene's germline CDR1 is MNHNY and CDR2 SVGAGI (reference sequence). The CDR3 reads CASSYSIGHNEQFF. In nucleotides, the CDR3 is TGTGCCAGCAGTTACTCGATAGGCCACAATGAGCAGTTCTTC.

The gene calls are TRBV12-2 and TRBJ1-1; the listed D gene, TRBD1, was not tested against the DNA. TRBV12-2 is recorded as a pseudogene. The CDR3 loop spans 14 amino acids. CDR3 coding DNA: TGTGCAAGTCGCACCGACAGGGAGAACACTGAAGCTTTCTTT. Its protein is CASRTDRENTEAFF.

The V and J genes are TRBV7-6 and TRBJ2-7, with TRBD2 identical over 7 bases. Per the germline V gene, CDR1 is SGHVS and CDR2 is FNYEAQ. V shed 5 bases, J shed 7 bases, and the junction held 14 bases outside the gene matches. This CDR3 contains 15 residues. The CDR3 sequence: CASSPISGTTAEQYF. In DNA form, the CDR3 reads TGTGCCAGCAGCCCCATCAGCGGGACTACCGCGGAGCAGTACTTC.

V and J are TRBV7-6 and TRBJ1-1; no clear D. Trimming removed 5 bases from V and 3 bases from J, with 16 bases in between. Germline loops: CDR1 SGHVS, CDR2 FNYEAQ. The CDR3 is 15 amino acids. The CDR3 nucleotides read TGTGCCAGCAGCACGAGGGTAGGCAAGGACACTGAAGCTTTCTTT. Protein product: CASSTRVGKDTEAFF.

The rearrangement links TRBV28 to TRBJ2-7; 12 positions agree with TRBD2. CDR3 length: 16 residues. Germline CDR1 reads MDHEN; CDR2 reads SYDVKM. J was trimmed by 3 bases and V by 5 bases; bases with no gene match: 8. The CDR3 nucleotides are TGTGCCAGCAGTCCCCCCCTAGCGGGAGGGAGCTACGAGCAGTACTTC. This gives the protein CASSPPLAGGSYEQYF.

This clone was counted only a few times. The rearrangement uses TRBV9 and TRBJ2-3; D possibly corresponds to TRBD1 (5 bases). This CDR3 has 15 residues. V gave up 4 bases and J gave up 1 base, with 13 bases separating them. Germline assignment: CDR1 SGDLS and CDR2 YYNGEE. The DNA of the CDR3 is TGTGCCAGCAGCCCCTGGGGCGGCGGCACAGATACGCAGTATTTT. Residues: CASSPWGGGTDTQYF.

The chain has TRBV7-9 and TRBJ2-7; TRBD1 matches 9 bases. Germline CDR1 is SEHNR and CDR2 is FQNEAQ (reference sequence). The ends lost 5 bases at V and 6 bases at J; junction bases unmatched: 23. The CDR3 totals 19 residues. The CDR3 spells CASSLIPGQGTRPTGEQYF. The CDR3 DNA follows: TGTGCCAGCAGCCTTATCCCGGGACAGGGAACCCGCCCTACGGGCGAGCAGTACTTC.

The chain employs TRBV19 and TRBJ2-2; 7 bases agree with TRBD2. V trimming: 5 bases; J trimming: 5 bases; junction bases outside the gene matches: 8. Germline loops: CDR1 LNHDA, CDR2 SQIVND (reference sequence). The CDR3 runs 15 residues. For the CDR3, the DNA is TGTGCCAGTAGTGGGGGAGGGGCCGCAACCGGGGAGCTGTTTTTT. It specifies CASSGGGAATGELFF.

The chain uses TRBV10-3 and TRBJ1-1; no definite D call. Germline CDR1 reads ENHRY; CDR2 reads SYGVKD. The CDR3 length is 14 residues. The V and J ends lost 9 bases and 3 bases respectively, with 17 bases between them. CDR3 amino acids: CAIKMAGSDTEAFF. The CDR3 DNA reads as TGTGCCATTAAAATGGCTGGGTCGGACACTGAAGCTTTCTTT.

This clone has only a few counts. A read error may produce the germline difference seen at one junction end. J is TRBJ2-1 and V is TRBV7-7; 7 nucleotides align to TRBD2. Germline V CDR1 and CDR2: SSHAT, FNYEAQ (reference sequence). CDR3 length: 15 residues. The CDR3 protein is CASSLDSGSYNEQFF. The CDR3 region has the DNA TGTGCTAGCAGCCTCGATAGCGGGTCCTACAATGAGCAGTTCTTC.

This chain joins TRBV18 and TRBJ2-7; 7 nucleotides match TRBD1. The CDR3 is made up of 14 amino acids. The V gene's germline CDR1 is KGHSH and CDR2 LQKENI. Unmatched junction bases numbered 4, after V lost 4 bases and J lost 1 base. DNA of the CDR3: TGTGCCAGCTCACTCCGGGACAGTTCCTACGAGCAGTACTTC. It is translated as CASSLRDSSYEQYF.

The V and J genes are TRBV11-3 and TRBJ2-2; the D is unclear. The CDR3 covers 13 residues. Germline assignment: CDR1 SGHNT and CDR2 YENEEA. Trimming removed 0 bases from V and 4 bases from J, with 3 bases in between. The CDR3 region has the DNA TGTGCCAGCAGCTTAGAGGGCACCGGGGAGCTGTTTTTT. Translated: CASSLEGTGELFF.

The chain recombines TRBV6-1 with TRBJ1-1; tentatively, D is TRBD1 (5 bases). The CDR3 sequence is 15 residues long. V shed 4 bases and J shed 1 base, with 13 bases lying between them. CDR1 is MNHNS, CDR2 SASEGT, per germline. CDR3 residues: CASSVDVGRNTEAFF. The DNA for the CDR3 is TGTGCCAGCAGTGTGGACGTGGGGCGGAACACTGAAGCTTTCTTT.

The chain combines TRBV30 with TRBJ2-1; TRBD2 matches 7 bases. Germline trimming cut 2 bases from V and 4 bases from J; bases unmatched to any gene: 8. The CDR3 spans 15 residues. Germline V CDR1 and CDR2: GTSNPN, SVGIG (reference sequence). DNA of the CDR3: TGTGCCTGGAGTATTAGGGGAGGGCTATACAATGAGCAGTTCTTC. It translates to CAWSIRGGLYNEQFF. The whole variable domain, remainder taken from reference TRBV30 and TRBJ2-1, is SQTIHQWPATLVQPVGSPLSLECTVEGTSNPNLYWYRQAAGRGLQLLFYSVGIGQISSEVPQNLSASRPQDRQFILSSKKLLLSDSGFYLCAWSIRGGLYNEQFFGPGTRLTVL.

This chain connects TRBV5-1 to TRBJ2-2; D remains unclear. The CDR3 runs to 16 residues. V lost 0 bases, J lost 3 bases, and 12 bases lay in between. CDR1 SGHRS and CDR2 YFSETQ come from the germline V gene. CDR3 sequence reads: CASSLASRVHTGELFF. The CDR3 DNA reads TGCGCCAGCAGCTTGGCCAGCCGGGTCCACACCGGGGAGCTGTTTTTT.

The chain links TRBV5-1 to TRBJ2-7, with D perhaps TRBD2 (6 bases). The germline gives CDR1 SGHRS, CDR2 YFSETQ. This CDR3 region has 16 residues. Trimming took 3 bases from V and 4 from J, leaving 20 bases between them. As DNA, the CDR3 is TGCGCCAGCAGCTCGGGACTTAGTGCGTTATCTTACGAGCAGTACTTC. The encoded protein is CASSSGLSALSYEQYF.

The chain employs TRBV5-5 and TRBJ2-3, with 12 positions matching TRBD2. The CDR3 consists of 15 residues. V gave up 5 bases and J gave up 5 bases; unmatched junction bases: 6. Germline V lookup: CDR1 SGHKS, CDR2 YYEKEE (reference sequence). The CDR3 loop reads CASSILAGGQDTQYF. Written as DNA, the CDR3 is TGTGCCAGCAGTATACTAGCGGGAGGTCAAGATACGCAGTATTTT.

This clone was counted a single time. The J gene is TRBJ2-1, the V gene TRBV7-9, with D unclear. Per germline, CDR1 SEHNR and CDR2 FQNEAQ (reference sequence). Trimming stripped 5 bases from V and 5 bases from J, with 13 bases between. This CDR3 comprises 14 residues. CDR3 protein: CASSPMDLHNEQFF. DNA of the CDR3: TGTGCCAGCAGCCCAATGGACCTCCACAATGAGCAGTTCTTC. The variable domain in full, completed from reference TRBV7-9 and TRBJ2-1, reads DTGVSQNPRHKITKRGQNVTFRCDPISEHNRLYWYRQTLGQGPEFLTYFQNEAQLEKSRLLSDRFSAERPKGSFSTLEIQRTEQGDSAMYLCASSPMDLHNEQFFGPGTRLTVL.

V is TRBV27 and J is TRBJ2-3; TRBD2 aligns across 9 bases. Unmatched junction bases numbered 6, after V lost 4 bases and J lost 1 base. In germline, CDR1 is MNHEY, CDR2 SMNVEV (reference sequence). This CDR3 has 16 residues. The CDR3 DNA reads TGTGCCAGCAGTTCGATTAGCGGGAGCCGCACAGATACGCAGTATTTT. It is translated as CASSSISGSRTDTQYF.

V gene TRBV5-1 combines with J gene TRBJ1-6; 7 nucleotides match TRBD1. The V segment lost 4 bases and the J segment 6 bases; nucleotides outside the gene matches: 4. The CDR3 length is 14 residues. The germline gives CDR1 SGHRS, CDR2 YFSETQ. CDR3 in amino acids: CASSIGQVNSPLHF. The CDR3 DNA sequence: TGCGCCAGCAGCATCGGACAGGTTAATTCACCCCTCCACTTT.

This sequence joins TRBV27 and TRBJ2-1; 9 positions agree with TRBD1. There are 13 residues in the CDR3. Germline V lookup: CDR1 MNHEY, CDR2 SMNVEV (reference sequence). With 8 bases clipped from V and 4 bases from J, the junction kept 3 bases outside the gene matches. The CDR3 nucleotides are TGTGCCAGCTTGGGACAGGGATACAATGAGCAGTTCTTC. It is translated as CASLGQGYNEQFF.

The rearrangement joins TRBV9 to TRBJ2-3; 10 bases match TRBD2. Germline CDR1 and CDR2: SGDLS and YYNGEE. The CDR3 contains 19 residues. V lost 3 bases and J lost 4; bases outside the gene matches: 17. The CDR3 sequence is CASSGRWGASGSFADTQYF. DNA for the CDR3: TGTGCCAGCAGCGGCAGGTGGGGGGCTAGCGGGAGTTTCGCAGATACGCAGTATTTT.